What follows is one TCR beta chain and its context. The antigen remains undetermined. CDR1 and CDR2 (germline): SNHLY, FYNNEI. This CDR3 spans 14 amino acids. After removal of 6 bases from V and 7 bases from J, the junction contained 4 bases not matched to a gene. Primers: 60 Vbeta forward and 13 Jbeta reverse. In the original analysis: Unique TCR beta chains totaled 80 million to 100 million in a later count, with some 10 million of them shared. Using immunoSEQ multiplex PCR, the repertoire was profiled, and TCRdb retains in-frame clones only, with some absent. That table is the source of V, J and clone size, and D and trimming were worked out from the DNA. The top ten hold 2.5% to 4% of the sample, which has some 150,000 clones, around 75% seen once. These data come from a study of cytomegalovirus exposure and HLA in healthy donors. Study findings and constraints: Available immune exposure information was restricted to CMV serostatus only. TCR beta chains associated with HLA were, in a later analysis, more clonally expanded than equally common others.

The sequence came from a man between 35 and 55 years old in good health and CMV-seronegative. The material sequenced was PBMCs. The chain couples TRBV2 to TRBJ1-5; TRBD1 matches 12 bases. This CDR3 reads CASSIGTGGQPQHF. CDR3 coding DNA: TGTGCCAGCAGCATTGGGACAGGGGGCCAGCCCCAGCATTTT.